The 31 T cell receptor beta chains below come from one sample, sequenced in a study of metastatic and nonmetastatic thyroid tumors. Using MiXCR, TCRdb re-called clones from the PCR reads. Of nearly 15,000 clones in the sample, roughly a fifth are singletons; the top ten hold about 13%. Patients underwent thyroid surgery, and none had received any treatment before it. The sample taken for sequencing was blood. The receptors originated from a female donor with papillary thyroid cancer or a benign thyroid nodule (not recorded which). Some clones in this sample may be carry-over from other donors' samples.

The chain is built from TRBV18 and TRBJ2-7; D gene unclear. This CDR3 contains 12 residues. Per germline, CDR1 KGHSH and CDR2 LQKENI. Trimming took 6 bases from V and 6 from J, leaving 12 bases between them. The CDR3 is CASSGSSPEQYF. The CDR3 bases are TGTGCCAGCTCCGGCAGCTCCCCCGAGCAGTACTTC.

In this sample, this clone turned up many times. The junction and the germline gene differ at one end; a read error may be behind it. At the DNA level, this CDR3 is encoded by other sequences in the same sample as well. This rearrangement joins TRBV2 to TRBJ1-2; 8 bases line up with TRBD1. The germline V gene encodes CDR1 SNHLY and CDR2 FYNNEI. The CDR3 is 14 amino acids. Here the CDR3 reads CASSMDRESRGYTF. CDR3 bases: TGTGCCAGCAGCATGGACAGGGAAAGTCGTGGCTACACTTTC. The whole variable domain, remainder taken from reference TRBV2 and TRBJ1-2, is EPEVTQTPSHQVTQMGQEVILRCVPISNHLYFYWYRQILGQKVEFLVSFYNNEISEKSEIFDDQFSVERPDGSNFTLKIRSTKLEDSAMYFCASSMDRESRGYTFGSGTRLTVV.

With respect to this clone: An end of the junction does not agree with germline; a read error may underlie this. This chain links TRBV7-8 with TRBJ1-1; tentatively, D is TRBD1 (5 bases). This CDR3 has 15 amino acids. The germline V gene has CDR1 SGHVS and CDR2 FQNEAQ. As DNA, the CDR3 is TGTGCCACCAGCTTAGCGCACCAGGGTTGCACTGAAGCTTTCTTT. Translated, it gives CATSLAHQGCTEAFF.

This clone has just a few counts. Compared with germline, one end of the junction differs, possibly owing to a read error. This chain connects TRBV11-2 to TRBJ2-7, with D maybe TRBD2 (5 bases). Germline CDR1 and CDR2: SGHAT and FQNNGV. This CDR3 is 15 amino acids long. The CDR3 DNA reads TGTGCCAGCAGCTTAGATCCCGGGATTTCTTACGGGCAGTACTTC. The encoded protein is CASSLDPGISYGQYF.

This clone has a handful of counts. This sequence joins TRBV24-1 and TRBJ1-2; D is perhaps TRBD1 (6 bases). Deletions cut 2 bases from V and 6 bases from J, with 18 bases between. In germline, CDR1 is KGHDR, CDR2 SFDVKD. The CDR3 loop spans 16 amino acids. CDR3 protein: CATSDSRGGVYNGYTF. The CDR3 bases are TGTGCCACCAGTGATTCGCGGGGGGGCGTCTATAATGGCTACACCTTC.

This clone was seen at least ten times. The chain links TRBV7-9 to TRBJ2-3; TRBD2 aligns across 10 bases. Germline values: CDR1 SEHNR, CDR2 FQNEAQ (reference sequence). The CDR3 extends over 15 amino acids. The junction had 7 bases not matched to a gene; V was cut back by 5 bases and J by 5 bases. CDR3 nucleotide sequence: TGTGCCAGCAGCCATCTAGCGGGAGCGGGAGATACGCAGTATTTT. Protein: CASSHLAGAGDTQYF.

J is TRBJ2-7 and V is TRBV11-2, with TRBD2 identical over 15 bases. Germline lookup yields CDR1 SGHAT and CDR2 FQNNGV. The CDR3 covers 17 residues. The ends lost 8 bases at V and 3 bases at J; junction bases unmatched: 11. The CDR3 protein is CASRKGLAGGQSYEQYF. The CDR3 region has the DNA TGTGCCAGCCGGAAGGGACTAGCGGGGGGTCAGAGCTACGAGCAGTACTTC.

By frequency in the sample, this clone is medium-sized. The chain joins TRBV6-1 to TRBJ1-5; D gene unclear. Trimming cost V 1 base and J 2 bases, with 12 bases left between them. Germline V gene sequence: CDR1 MNHNS, CDR2 SASEGT. This CDR3 region has 16 residues. The CDR3 reads CASSEVAETRNQPQHF. Written as DNA, the CDR3 is TGTGCCAGCAGTGAAGTCGCAGAAACCCGCAATCAGCCCCAGCATTTT.

This clone showed up many times. V usage is TRBV4-2 and J usage is TRBJ2-3; 7 positions agree with TRBD1. Germline V lookup: CDR1 LGHNA, CDR2 YNFKEQ. V lost 3 bases and J lost 0; bases outside the gene matches: 6. The CDR3 loop spans 16 amino acids. CDR3 loop: CASSHYRGQSTDTQYF. Here the CDR3 DNA reads TGTGCCAGCAGCCATTACAGGGGCCAAAGCACAGATACGCAGTATTTT.

By share of the sample, this clone is medium-sized. This rearrangement joins TRBV2 to TRBJ2-1, with TRBD2 matching over 11 bases. There are 14 residues in the CDR3. Trimming cost V 4 bases and J 4 bases; bases outside gene matches: 0. The germline V gene encodes CDR1 SNHLY and CDR2 FYNNEI. CDR3 in DNA: TGTGCCAGCAGTGCTAGCGGGAGGTACAATGAGCAGTTCTTC. This codes for CASSASGRYNEQFF.

This clone is medium-sized (0.01 to 0.1%) by share. The chain couples TRBV5-1 to TRBJ2-1; the match to TRBD2 covers 7 bases. Trimming at V came to 5 bases and at J to 10 bases, leaving 12 bases not matched to a gene. CDR1 is SGHRS and CDR2 is YFSETQ in the germline V gene. The CDR3 spans 14 residues. The CDR3 DNA reads TGCGCCAGCAGTGTCGAGGGATGGGGAGGGGAGCAGTTCTTC. Its protein product is CASSVEGWGGEQFF.

Judged by abundance, this clone is medium-sized. The V gene is TRBV11-2, the J gene TRBJ2-1; D might be TRBD1 or TRBD2, each matching 5 bases. Germline values: CDR1 SGHAT, CDR2 FQNNGV. The CDR3 contains 15 residues. V lost 1 base and J lost 3, with 10 bases in between. The CDR3 DNA is TGTGCCAGCAGCTTAGGGGACGGAGACTACAATGAGCAGTTCTTC. Protein product: CASSLGDGDYNEQFF.

The chain couples TRBV6-9 to TRBJ1-1; D is unresolved. CDR1 is MNHGY, CDR2 SVAAGI, per germline. This CDR3 is built from 12 residues. The V end lost 3 bases, the J end lost 2 bases, and 4 bases lay between the germline ends. This CDR3 reads CASSYLNTEAFF. CDR3 bases: TGTGCCAGCAGTTACCTCAACACTGAAGCTTTCTTT.

As for this clone: Germline and junction disagree at one end, which may indicate a read error. This rearrangement joins TRBV4-1 to TRBJ2-1; D gene uncertain. The CDR3 is made up of 15 amino acids. Germline V gives CDR1 MGHRA, CDR2 YSYEKL. DNA for the CDR3: TGCGCCAGCAGACAAGAGCAACAAACCTACAATGAGCAGTTCTTC. It is translated as CASRQEQQTYNEQFF.

In its sample, this clone was seen many times. The chain carries TRBV7-2 and TRBJ2-7; 16 bases match TRBD2. Trimming cost V 4 bases and J 4 bases; bases outside gene matches: 10. The length of the CDR3 is 18 residues. Germline loops: CDR1 SGHTA, CDR2 FQGNSA. The CDR3 region is CASSSRPGTSGRAYEQYF. The DNA of the CDR3 is TGTGCCAGCAGCTCGAGACCCGGGACTAGCGGGAGGGCGTACGAGCAGTACTTC.

This clone was counted many times. This chain uses TRBV7-9 with TRBJ1-4, with 9 bases fitting TRBD1. V lost 5 bases to trimming and J lost 7 bases; unmatched junction nucleotides: 8. The CDR3 extends over 15 amino acids. Germline V gene lookup returns CDR1 SEHNR and CDR2 FQNEAQ (reference sequence). CDR3 bases: TGTGCCAGCAGCCAGGGACAGGGTAGTATTGAAAAACTGTTTTTT. Translating gives CASSQGQGSIEKLFF.

In this sample, this clone turned up many times. The rearrangement links TRBV29-1 to TRBJ1-1, with D possibly being TRBD1 (6 bases). Germline V gives CDR1 SQVTM, CDR2 ANQGSEA. This CDR3 is 11 amino acids long. The CDR3, as DNA: TGCAGGGCCTCCCCGCAGGGGGAAGCTTTCTTT. The encoded protein is CRASPQGEAFF. Full variable domain (missing parts from reference TRBV29-1 and TRBJ1-1): SAVISQKPSRDICQRGTSLTIQCQVDSQVTMMFWYRQQPGQSLTLIATANQGSEATYESGFVIDKFPISRPNLTFSTLTVSNMSPEDSSIYLCRASPQGEAFFGQGTRLTVV.

This clone was observed at least ten times. The rearrangement joins TRBV18 to TRBJ1-4; maybe TRBD1 (6 bases). V dropped 2 bases and J dropped 8 bases, with 15 bases sitting between them. The CDR3 sequence is 15 residues long. The germline V gene has CDR1 KGHSH and CDR2 LQKENI. The CDR3 sequence is CASSPGLGGKEKLFF. Here the CDR3 DNA reads TGTGCCAGCTCACCAGGTTTAGGGGGAAAAGAAAAACTGTTTTTT.

The chain links TRBV12-3 or TRBV12-4 to TRBJ2-1, with no clear D. The CDR3 is 12 amino acids. V was trimmed by 8 bases and J by 5 bases, leaving 10 bases between them. CDR3 DNA: TGTGCCAGCCGGTATAGCAACAATGAGCAGTTCTTC. Protein: CASRYSNNEQFF.

This clone is medium-sized within its sample. The V and J genes are TRBV28 and TRBJ2-3; 10 bases match TRBD2. Germline trimming cut 4 bases from V and 10 bases from J; bases unmatched to any gene: 5. CDR3 size: 13 residues. Germline loops: CDR1 MDHEN, CDR2 SYDVKM. The CDR3 coding sequence is TGTGCCAGCAGTTCCAGCGGGAGGGCTCCGCAGTATTTT. Amino acid sequence: CASSSSGRAPQYF.

This clone was counted ten times or more. The chain combines TRBV7-8 with TRBJ1-5, with 9 bases that match TRBD1. The ends lost 1 base at V and 3 bases at J; junction bases unmatched: 7. Germline V gene lookup returns CDR1 SGHVS and CDR2 FQNEAQ. The CDR3 totals 17 residues. The CDR3 sequence: CASSLGGDRAFNQPQHF. The CDR3, as DNA: TGTGCCAGCAGCTTAGGCGGGGACAGGGCGTTCAATCAGCCCCAGCATTTT.

This clone was counted many times. The CDR3 spells CAISAMGGDMACTF. In nucleotides, the CDR3 is TGTGCCATCAGTGCAATGGGCGGAGATATGGCTTGCACCTTC. This chain connects TRBV10-3 to TRBJ1-2, with D hard to call. The CDR3 loop spans 14 amino acids. The V gene lost 4 bases and the J gene lost 13 bases, with 22 bases spanning the gap. Germline values: CDR1 ENHRY, CDR2 SYGVKD.

Only a few counts were recorded for this clone. The chain is built from TRBV5-1 and TRBJ1-6; D perhaps matches TRBD1 (5 bases). Trimming shortened V by 4 bases and J by 10 bases, and 18 bases separated the two germline ends. This CDR3 contains 15 residues. CDR1 and CDR2 from the germline V gene are SGHRS and YFSETQ. CDR3 in amino acids: CASSTETGGSSPLHF. CDR3 in DNA: TGCGCCAGCAGCACGGAGACCGGGGGATCATCACCCCTCCACTTT.

This clone has a count of ten or more. V gene TRBV28 combines with J gene TRBJ2-5; D is unclear. Germline V gene data show CDR1 as MDHEN and CDR2 as SYDVKM. CDR3 size: 16 residues. V lost 3 bases to trimming and J lost 0 bases, with 14 bases between them. The CDR3 loop reads CASSFDPLEYQETQYF. CDR3 nucleotides: TGTGCCAGCAGTTTTGACCCCCTAGAGTACCAAGAGACCCAGTACTTC.

Comments on this clone: Since the CDR3 does not end with the conserved phenylalanine or tryptophan, this likely comes from a read error. The V and J genes are TRBV5-6 and TRBJ1-5; no clear D. The germline gives CDR1 SGHDT, CDR2 YYEEEE. Between the trimmed V and J ends, which lost 3 bases and 1 base, there was a span of 8 bases. The CDR3 spans 14 residues. CDR3 nucleotide sequence: TGTGCCAGCAGCTCCCTTTACAGCAATCAGCCCCAGCATCTT. It translates to CASSSLYSNQPQHL.

This clone is deemed medium-sized. V is TRBV19 and J is TRBJ1-1; 8 nucleotides align to TRBD1. The CDR3 runs to 15 residues. With 6 bases clipped from V and 4 bases from J, the junction kept 10 bases outside the gene matches. Germline values: CDR1 LNHDA, CDR2 SQIVND (reference sequence). The DNA of the CDR3 is TGTGCCAGTAGGGACAGGGCTGTTGAGGGCACTGAAGCTTTCTTT. Amino acid sequence: CASRDRAVEGTEAFF.

This clone occurred many times. The chain couples TRBV9 to TRBJ2-2; D gene unclear. Trimming took 4 bases from V and 3 from J, leaving 4 bases between them. Per germline, CDR1 SGDLS and CDR2 YYNGEE. This CDR3 has 12 amino acids. CDR3 residues: CASSFYTGELFF. The CDR3 DNA reads TGTGCCAGCAGCTTTTACACCGGGGAGCTGTTTTTT.

V and J are TRBV12-3 or TRBV12-4 and TRBJ1-5; TRBD1 matches 8 bases. Unmatched junction bases numbered 8, after V lost 5 bases and J lost 5 bases. This CDR3 region has 15 residues. The CDR3 sequence: CASSDGQGAYQPQHF. CDR3 in DNA: TGTGCCAGCAGTGATGGGCAGGGGGCCTATCAGCCCCAGCATTTT.

This clone was seen more than once but under ten times. A read error may account for a junction end that differs from germline. The rearrangement uses TRBV19 and TRBJ2-7; 11 bases match TRBD2. Germline V lookup: CDR1 LNHDA, CDR2 SQIVND (reference sequence). This CDR3 is built from 15 residues. Here the CDR3 reads CVSSEQLAGAYEQYF. CDR3 bases: TGTGTCAGTAGCGAGCAACTAGCGGGAGCCTACGAGCAGTACTTC.

This clone appeared many times. This chain links TRBV15 with TRBJ2-4; 7 positions match TRBD2. From germline, CDR1 is LNHNV and CDR2 YYDKDF (reference sequence). This CDR3 is built from 15 residues. The J segment lost 2 bases and the V segment lost 5 bases, leaving 6 bases of the junction unmatched. CDR3 amino acids: CATSSAGLTKNIQYF. CDR3 in DNA: TGTGCCACCAGCTCAGCGGGACTAACCAAAAACATTCAGTACTTC.

This clone was counted at least ten times. This chain connects TRBV7-2 to TRBJ2-1; D possibly corresponds to TRBD2 (5 bases). CDR3 length equals 15 residues. V gave up 5 bases and J gave up 13 bases, with 24 bases separating them. Germline assignment: CDR1 SGHTA and CDR2 FQGNSA. CDR3 coding DNA: TGTGCCAGCAGCCTGCTCGTTGGTAGCGATAGTTTTCAGTTCTTC. Translation gives CASSLLVGSDSFQFF.